This TCR beta chain was documented in a study of T cell repertoires in cytomegalovirus infection. Across the whole study: Public TCR beta signature analysis indicated the presence of both CMV infection and matching HLA type.

This clonotype has a count of ten or more. Its specificity is unknown. One entry per CDR3 protein, called by TCRdb with MiXCR from the reads. The sample carries under 350,000 distinct CDR3 sequences, 20% to 25% recorded once. After removal of 5 bases from V and 10 bases from J, the junction contained 6 bases not matched to a gene. This CDR3 comprises 13 residues. From germline, CDR1 is MNHNS and CDR2 SASEGT. This sequence originates from a human donor in good health (CMV status not recorded). Some clones in this sample may be carry-over from other donors' samples. The chain is built from TRBV6-1 and TRBJ1-2; 11 bases are shared with TRBD1. Sequenced here: cultured PBMCs, sampled from culture after CMV antigen stimulation. This CDR3 is CASSPGTGGIYTF. CDR3 nucleotides: TGTGCCAGCAGTCCCGGGACAGGGGGAATCTACACCTTC.